This T cell receptor (beta chain) was observed in a study of HIV-infected patients and healthy controls. Study findings and constraints: HIV+ repertoires were severely depleted of MAIT alpha-chain CDR3s, unlike healthy controls.

cDNA was made from about 500 ng RNA using alpha and beta constant primers. Alpha and beta chain libraries were made separately by chain-specific third strand synthesis with multiplexing indices. Each molecule carried a 12-nucleotide identifier made of two joined random hexamers added before amplification. TCRdb re-called the 5' RACE reads with MiXCR, one entry per CDR3 protein. The profile shows over 8,000 distinct CDR3 sequences, 8% of them singletons. The CDR3 is 13 amino acids. V lost 2 bases and J lost 4, with 8 bases in between. CDR1 and CDR2 from the germline V gene are SGHTA and FQGNSA. This clonotype was seen at least ten times. As yet, its antigen is unknown. No cell fractionation was done, so the repertoire covers all unsorted peripheral blood T cells.

This receptor was taken from an adult in good health. Sequenced sample: blood. The V gene is TRBV7-2, the J gene TRBJ1-1, with D maybe TRBD1 (5 bases). CDR3 region: CASSLSQGTEAFF. In nucleotides, the CDR3 is TGTGCCAGCAGCTTATCTCAGGGCACTGAAGCTTTCTTT. The full variable domain, its missing parts supplied by reference TRBV7-2 and TRBJ1-1, is GAGVSQSPSNKVTEKGKDVELRCDPISGHTALYWYRQSLGQGLEFLIYFQGNSAPDKSGLPSDRFSAERTGGSVSTLTIQRTQQEDSAVYLCASSLSQGTEAFFGQGTRLTVV.